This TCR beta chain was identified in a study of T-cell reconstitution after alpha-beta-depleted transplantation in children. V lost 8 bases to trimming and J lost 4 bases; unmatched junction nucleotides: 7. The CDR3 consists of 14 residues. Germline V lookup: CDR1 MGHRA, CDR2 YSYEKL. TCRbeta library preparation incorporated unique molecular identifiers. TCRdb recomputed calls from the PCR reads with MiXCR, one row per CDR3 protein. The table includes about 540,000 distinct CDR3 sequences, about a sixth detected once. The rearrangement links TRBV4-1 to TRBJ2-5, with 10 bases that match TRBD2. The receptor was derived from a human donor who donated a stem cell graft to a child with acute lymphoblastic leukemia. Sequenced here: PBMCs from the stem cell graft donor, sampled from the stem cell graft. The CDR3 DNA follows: TGCGCCAGCCGGAGAGCGGGAGGGCCAGAGACCCAGTACTTC. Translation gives CASRRAGGPETQYF.